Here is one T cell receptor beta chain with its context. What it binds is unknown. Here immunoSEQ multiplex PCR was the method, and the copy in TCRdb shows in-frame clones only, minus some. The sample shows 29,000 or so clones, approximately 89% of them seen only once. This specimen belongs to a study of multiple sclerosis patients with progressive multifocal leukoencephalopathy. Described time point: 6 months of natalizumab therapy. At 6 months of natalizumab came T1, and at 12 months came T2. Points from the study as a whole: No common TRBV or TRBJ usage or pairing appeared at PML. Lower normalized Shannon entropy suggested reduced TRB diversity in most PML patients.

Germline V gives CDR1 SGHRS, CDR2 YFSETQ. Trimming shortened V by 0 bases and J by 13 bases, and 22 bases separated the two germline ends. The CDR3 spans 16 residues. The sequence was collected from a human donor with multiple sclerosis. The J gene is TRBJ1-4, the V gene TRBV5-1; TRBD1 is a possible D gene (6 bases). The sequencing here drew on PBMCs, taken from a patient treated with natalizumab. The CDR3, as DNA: TGCGCCAGCAGCTTGGCCAATCCGGGACAAGGAGGGGTACTGTTTTTT. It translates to CASSLANPGQGGVLFF.